Listed below are T cell receptor beta chains from one sample, sequenced in a study of identical twins. One entry per CDR3 protein results from TCRdb running MiXCR on the 5' RACE reads. Of 570,000 or so distinct CDR3 sequences listed, just under 10% are singletons. The same sample was also studied in work on yellow fever vaccine responses in identical twins.

Sequencing input: PBMCs. All receptors derive from a young woman in good health. Both conserved end residues are part of each CDR3. D genes are given only for firm matches. Not all rows give a size; the values are once, few, many and, for expanded clones, a class.

TRBD1,13,TRBV5-1,TRBJ2-1,NA,TGCGCCAGCAGGGGGACAGGGGGCCGTGAGCAGTTCTTC,CASRGTGGREQFF
NA,13,TRBV11-2,TRBJ2-1,many,TGTGCCAGCAGCGCCCCACTCGACAATGAGCAGTTCTTC,CASSAPLDNEQFF
NA,15,TRBV4-1,TRBJ2-1,many,TGCGCCAGCAGCCAAGGAGGTGGCTCCTACAATGAGCAGTTCTTC,CASSQGGGSYNEQFF
TRBD1,15,TRBV29-1,TRBJ2-3,few,TGCAGCGTCGCCCAATGGGACAGGGGCCCAGATACGCAGTATTTT,CSVAQWDRGPDTQYF
NA,11,TRBV6-6,TRBJ1-1,NA,TGTGCCAGCAGTTACTCAGATTCGGCTTTCTTT,CASSYSDSAFF
NA,10,TRBV27,TRBJ2-7,few,TGTGCCAGCGGCTTTGGGGAGCAGTACTTC,CASGFGEQYF
NA,17,TRBV3-1,TRBJ2-5,NA,TGTGCCAGCAGCCAACCAAAGGGGCTGAGGAACCAAGAGACCCAGTACTTC,CASSQPKGLRNQETQYF
NA,16,TRBV18,TRBJ2-3,few,TGTGCCAGCTCACCACGGGCCGAGGGAGGTGCAGATACGCAGTATTTT,CASSPRAEGGADTQYF
NA,15,TRBV7-6,TRBJ1-5,many,TGTGCCAGCAGCTTAGGAGGGGATAGCAATCAGCCCCAGCATTTT,CASSLGGDSNQPQHF
TRBD1,14,TRBV3-1,TRBJ2-5,many,TGTGCCAGCAGCCAGACCAGGGGGCGCGAGACCCAGTACTTC,CASSQTRGRETQYF
NA,13,TRBV9,TRBJ1-1,many,TGTGCCAGCAGCCACATGGGGGCCTCTGAAGCTTTCTTT,CASSHMGASEAFF
TRBD1,14,TRBV5-6,TRBJ2-7,many,TGTGCCAGCAGCAGTCCCGGACAGGGCTACGAGCAGTACTTC,CASSSPGQGYEQYF
TRBD1,14,TRBV6-5,TRBJ1-1,NA,TGTGCCAGCAGTTATACAGGGGCTCACACTGAAGCTTTCTTT,CASSYTGAHTEAFF
NA,15,TRBV7-8,TRBJ1-5,NA,TGTGCCAGCAGCTCGTACGGGGGGCTGAGTCAGCCCCAGCATTTT,CASSSYGGLSQPQHF
NA,15,TRBV7-3,TRBJ2-1,NA,TGTGCCAGCAGCCAAGGGCCGGGAGACTACAATGAGCAGTTCTTC,CASSQGPGDYNEQFF
TRBD1,16,TRBV5-6,TRBJ2-7,NA,TGTGCCAGCAGCTTGGTCTTGGGACAGTTCACGGGCGAGCAGTACTTC,CASSLVLGQFTGEQYF
NA,13,TRBV27,TRBJ1-1,many,TGTGCCAGCAGTTTCCTTCGCGGTGGAGAAGCTTTCTTT,CASSFLRGGEAFF
NA,13,TRBV6-1,TRBJ2-7,few,TGTGCCAGCACCCGAGGGGAAATGTACGAGCAGTACTTC,CASTRGEMYEQYF
NA,14,TRBV18,TRBJ2-1,few,TGTGCCAGCTCAAAGACAGTCTCCTACAATGAGCAGTTCTTC,CASSKTVSYNEQFF
TRBD1,15,TRBV28,TRBJ1-4,few,TGTGCCAGCAGTCCAGGCAGGGGGCGAGATGAAAAACTGTTTTTT,CASSPGRGRDEKLFF
NA,14,TRBV20-1,TRBJ1-4,few,TGCAGTGCTAGAGATTGGGGCCATAATGAAAAACTGTTTTTT,CSARDWGHNEKLFF
TRBD2,16,TRBV20-1,TRBJ2-7,few,TGCAGTGCTAGAGACGCTAGCGGGAGAAGACCCTACGAGCAGTACTTC,CSARDASGRRPYEQYF
NA,14,TRBV7-2,TRBJ2-3,many,TGTGCCAGCAGCTTCCGGGACACCACAGATACGCAGTATTTT,CASSFRDTTDTQYF
NA,11,TRBV20-1,TRBJ2-7,few,TGCAGTGCTCTGTCAGGGGACGAGCAGTACTTC,CSALSGDEQYF
NA,14,TRBV11-2,TRBJ2-1,NA,TGTGCCAGCAGCTCCTCCAGGGTCCACAATGAGCAGTTCTTC,CASSSSRVHNEQFF
NA,18,TRBV6-1,TRBJ2-4,NA,TGTGCCAGCAGAACAGGTTTATTGGGCGTCCCCGGGGGAAACATTCAGTACTTC,CASRTGLLGVPGGNIQYF
NA,13,TRBV4-3,TRBJ2-7,NA,TGCGCCAGCAGCCAAGTCGGTGGGTTCGAGCAGTACTTC,CASSQVGGFEQYF
NA,15,TRBV28,TRBJ1-5,few,TGTGCCAGCAGTTTACGCCGGCCTGGCAATCAGCCCCAGCATTTT,CASSLRRPGNQPQHF
TRBD1,14,TRBV4-2,TRBJ2-1,many,TGTGCCAGCAGAGGGACAGGGGGAGTCAATGAGCAGTTCTTC,CASRGTGGVNEQFF
TRBD2,15,TRBV11-2,TRBJ2-7,few,TGTGCCAGCAGCTTGGGGGGACTAGCTTTATACGAGCAGTACTTC,CASSLGGLALYEQYF
NA,13,TRBV27,TRBJ2-7,NA,TGTGCCAGCAGTCCCCGATGGGGGAGGGAGCAGTACTTC,CASSPRWGREQYF
NA,14,TRBV5-1,TRBJ1-1,many,TGCGCCAGCAGCCCCTCCGGCGCGAACACTGAAGCTTTCTTT,CASSPSGANTEAFF
NA,16,TRBV7-7,TRBJ2-3,many,TGTGCTAGCAGCTCCGGGGTCGGACCTAGCACAGATACGCAGTATTTT,CASSSGVGPSTDTQYF
NA,14,TRBV9,TRBJ2-7,many,TGTGCCAGCAGCGTGGGCCAGGAAGGCTACGAGCAGTACTTC,CASSVGQEGYEQYF
TRBD1,16,TRBV25-1,TRBJ2-7,few,TGTGCCAGCAGTGTCCGACAGGGTCTAAGCTCCTACGAGCAGTACTTC,CASSVRQGLSSYEQYF
TRBD1,14,TRBV28,TRBJ2-5,few,TGTGCCAGCAGCCCCCCCGACAGGGGTCAGACCCAGTACTTC,CASSPPDRGQTQYF
NA,14,TRBV12-3/TRBV12-4,TRBJ1-5,many,TGTGCCAGCAGTTTAGAGCAAGGCGATCAGCCCCAGCATTTT,CASSLEQGDQPQHF
TRBD2,15,TRBV5-1,TRBJ2-5,few,TGCGCCAGCAGTGCCGGGACTAGGGTCGAAGAGACCCAGTACTTC,CASSAGTRVEETQYF
NA,12,TRBV29-1,TRBJ2-7,few,TGCAGCGTTGGTAACGGGGGCAACGAGCAGTACTTC,CSVGNGGNEQYF
TRBD1,13,TRBV29-1,TRBJ2-5,few,TGCAGCGTTGTTGAGGGGGCGTGGGAGACCCAGTACTTC,CSVVEGAWETQYF
NA,15,TRBV7-2,TRBJ2-7,NA,TGTGCCAGCAGCTTAGCGCCAGGGGACAACTACGAGCAGTACTTC,CASSLAPGDNYEQYF
NA,14,TRBV10-1,TRBJ2-1,NA,TGCGCCAGCAGTGCAACCGGCCTCAGGGATGAGCAGTTCTTC,CASSATGLRDEQFF
NA,15,TRBV7-2,TRBJ2-1,few,TGTGCCAGCAGCTGGGGAGGGACAGGAAACAATGAGCAGTTCTTC,CASSWGGTGNNEQFF
NA,16,TRBV20-1,TRBJ2-1,NA,TGCAGTGCTAGAGTTGCGAAGGGGCAGGGCTACAATGAGCAGTTCTTC,CSARVAKGQGYNEQFF
NA,16,TRBV30,TRBJ2-2,NA,TGTGCCTGGAGTCTGGCGGGGCCCGCGAACACCGGGGAGCTGTTTTTT,CAWSLAGPANTGELFF
NA,14,TRBV5-1,TRBJ2-3,many,TGCGCCAGCAGGATGGAGGAGGGGACAGATACGCAGTATTTT,CASRMEEGTDTQYF
TRBD2,15,TRBV6-5,TRBJ2-1,NA,TGTGCCAGCAGTTACTCGGGGCGGGAGTACAATGAGCAGTTCTTC,CASSYSGREYNEQFF
NA,13,TRBV30,TRBJ2-1,NA,TGTGCCTGGAGAGGGAGCTCCTACAATGAGCAGTTCTTC,CAWRGSSYNEQFF
NA,12,TRBV10-3,TRBJ2-4,few,TGTGCCATCACTAGCGTCAAAAACATTCAGTACTTC,CAITSVKNIQYF
TRBD2,21,TRBV20-1,TRBJ2-3,few,TGCAGTGCTAGAGATATAAGGGGGACTAGCGGGAGGTCTCTTAGCACAGATACGCAGTATTTT,CSARDIRGTSGRSLSTDTQYF
NA,15,TRBV21-1,TRBJ2-3,few,TGTGCCAGCAGCAAAGCACATCTACGGGCAGATACGCAGTATTTT,CASSKAHLRADTQYF
TRBD1,14,TRBV7-9,TRBJ2-7,few,TGTGCCAGCAGCTCGACAGGGGATAGGAACGAGCAGTACTTC,CASSSTGDRNEQYF
TRBD2,14,TRBV12-3/TRBV12-4,TRBJ2-1,few,TGTGCCAGCAGTTGGACTAGAACCTACAATGAGCAGTTCTTC,CASSWTRTYNEQFF
NA,16,TRBV14,TRBJ2-3,NA,TGTGCCAGCAGCCAAGTACTTGGTCTGGAGACCGATACGCAGTATTTT,CASSQVLGLETDTQYF